What follows are 6 T cell receptor beta chains derived from one specimen sequenced in a study of blood T cell repertoires in COVID-19. Method: immunoSEQ multiplex PCR; TCRdb's copy keeps in-frame clones and lacks some. This table has 70,000 to 90,000 clones, 85% to 90% appearing once. Sample: PBMCs or T cells enriched from blood (not recorded which). The receptors were gathered from a woman between 50 and 59 years old with acute COVID-19.

The chain recombines TRBV15 with TRBJ2-3; 11 nucleotides match TRBD2. The trim removed 3 bases at V and 3 bases at J, leaving 5 bases unmatched. There are 16 residues in the CDR3. Germline CDR1 LNHNV, CDR2 YYDKDF (reference sequence). The CDR3 loop reads CATSRGGTSGTDTQYF. The CDR3 nucleotides read TGTGCCACCAGCAGGGGCGGGACTAGCGGAACAGATACGCAGTATTTT.

The rearrangement links TRBV11-3 to TRBJ2-1, with a tentative D call TRBD1 (5 bases). Germline V gene lookup returns CDR1 SGHNT and CDR2 YENEEA. Deletions cut 0 bases from V and 8 bases from J, with 20 bases between. The CDR3 spans 17 residues. Here the CDR3 reads CASSLDLTGHIVDEQFF. CDR3 DNA sequence: TGTGCCAGCAGCTTAGATCTAACAGGACATATAGTTGATGAGCAGTTCTTC.

This rearrangement joins TRBV5-1 to TRBJ1-2; 7 positions agree with TRBD1. This CDR3 has 14 amino acids. Germline loops: CDR1 SGHRS, CDR2 YFSETQ. The ends lost 7 bases at V and 1 base at J; junction bases unmatched: 7. Here the CDR3 reads CASSRTGSNYGYTF. CDR3 coding DNA: TGCGCCAGCTCCCGGACAGGAAGTAACTATGGCTACACCTTC. Full variable domain (outside the CDR3, taken from reference TRBV5-1 and TRBJ1-2): KAGVTQTPRYLIKTRGQQVTLSCSPISGHRSVSWYQQTPGQGLQFLFEYFSETQRNKGNFPGRFSGRQFSNSRSEMNVSTLELGDSALYLCASSRTGSNYGYTFGSGTRLTVV.

CDR3 loop: CASGLAGPSYNEQFF. In DNA, the CDR3 is TGTGCCAGTGGGCTAGCGGGTCCCTCCTACAATGAGCAGTTCTTC. This chain links TRBV19 with TRBJ2-1; 8 bases fit TRBD2. Per the germline V gene, CDR1 is LNHDA and CDR2 is SQIVND (reference sequence). This CDR3 spans 15 amino acids. J was trimmed by 0 bases and V by 8 bases; bases with no gene match: 6.

V is TRBV14 and J is TRBJ2-6, with D possibly being TRBD1 (6 bases). Germline V gives CDR1 SGHDN, CDR2 FVKESK. The CDR3 length is 18 residues. V was clipped by 2 bases and J by 0 bases, with 14 bases between them. CDR3 coding DNA: TGTGCCAGCAGCCAAATGGACAGCCCCTACTCTGGGGCCAACGTCCTGACTTTC. This gives the protein CASSQMDSPYSGANVLTF.

V gene TRBV6-5 combines with J gene TRBJ2-5, with 9 nucleotides matching TRBD1. Germline loops: CDR1 MNHEY, CDR2 SVGAGI. The CDR3 contains 14 residues. Trimming at V came to 5 bases and at J to 5 bases, leaving 6 bases not matched to a gene. CDR3 in DNA: TGTGCCAGCAGTCTACAGACAGGGGGGGAGACCCAGTACTTC. Amino acids: CASSLQTGGETQYF.